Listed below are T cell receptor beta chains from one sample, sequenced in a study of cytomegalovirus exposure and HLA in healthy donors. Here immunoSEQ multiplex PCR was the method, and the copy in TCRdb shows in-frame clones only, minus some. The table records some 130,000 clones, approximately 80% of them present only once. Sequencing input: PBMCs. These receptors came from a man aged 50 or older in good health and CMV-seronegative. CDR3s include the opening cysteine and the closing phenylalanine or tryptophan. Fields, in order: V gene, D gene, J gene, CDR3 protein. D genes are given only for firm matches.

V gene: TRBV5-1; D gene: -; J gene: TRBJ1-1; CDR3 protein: CASSLGGGWTEAFF
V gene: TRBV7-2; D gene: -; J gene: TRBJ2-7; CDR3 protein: CASSLSLPRVRWEQYF
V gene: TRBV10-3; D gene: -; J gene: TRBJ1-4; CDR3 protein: CAISANQGYEKLFF
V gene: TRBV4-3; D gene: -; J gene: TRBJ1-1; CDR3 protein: CASSHRPARGTEAFF
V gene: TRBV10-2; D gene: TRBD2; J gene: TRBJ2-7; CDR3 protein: CASSPRAPTSGGFSYEQYF
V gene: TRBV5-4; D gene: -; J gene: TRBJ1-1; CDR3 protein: CASSLLVGARTEAFF
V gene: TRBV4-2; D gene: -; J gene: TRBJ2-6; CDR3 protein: CASSQDGAPEGANVLTF
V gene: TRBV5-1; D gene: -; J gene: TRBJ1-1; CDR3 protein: CASSPTGNTEAFF
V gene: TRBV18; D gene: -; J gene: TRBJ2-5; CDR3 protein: CASSPVRGRQETQYF
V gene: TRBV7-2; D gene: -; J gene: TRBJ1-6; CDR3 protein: CASRRDSVLNSYNSPLHF
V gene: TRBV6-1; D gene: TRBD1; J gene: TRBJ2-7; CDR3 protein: CASSEWRQGLNDEQYF
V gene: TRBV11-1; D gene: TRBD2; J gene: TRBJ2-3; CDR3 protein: CASSPLTSGRPPSTDTQYF
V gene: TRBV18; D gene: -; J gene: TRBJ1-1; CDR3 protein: CASSPRIMTGGNTEAFF
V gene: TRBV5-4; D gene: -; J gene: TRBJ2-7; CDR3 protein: CASSNRRGPRYEQYF
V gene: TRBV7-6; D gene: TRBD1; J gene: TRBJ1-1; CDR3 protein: CASSLFETGGLNTEAFF
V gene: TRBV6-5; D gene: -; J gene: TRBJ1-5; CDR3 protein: CASSSGNNQPQHF
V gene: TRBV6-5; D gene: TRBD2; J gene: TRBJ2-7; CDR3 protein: CASRGLTYSYEQYF
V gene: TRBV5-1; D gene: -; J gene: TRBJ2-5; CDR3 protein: CASSLGGGRDQETQYF
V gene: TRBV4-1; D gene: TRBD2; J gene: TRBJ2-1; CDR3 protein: CASSRMGSGGYNEQFF
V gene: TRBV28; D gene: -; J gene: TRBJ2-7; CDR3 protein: CASIRDISSYEQYF
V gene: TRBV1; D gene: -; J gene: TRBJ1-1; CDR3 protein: CTSSHCPGQHEAFF
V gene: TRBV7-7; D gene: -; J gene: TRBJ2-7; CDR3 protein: CASSLGGGYEQYF
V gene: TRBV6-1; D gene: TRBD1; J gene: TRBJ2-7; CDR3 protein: CASSDNTGTGRDEQYF
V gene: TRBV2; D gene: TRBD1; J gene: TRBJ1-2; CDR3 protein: CASSAQGAGYGYTF
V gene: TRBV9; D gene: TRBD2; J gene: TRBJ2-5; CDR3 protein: CASNSGAAEETQYF
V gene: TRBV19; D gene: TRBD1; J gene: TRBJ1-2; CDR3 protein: CASSISSGGYGYTF
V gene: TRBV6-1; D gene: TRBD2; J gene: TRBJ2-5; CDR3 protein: CASSERLAGYIQETQYF
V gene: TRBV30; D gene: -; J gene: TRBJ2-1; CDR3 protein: CAWSQGSSYNEQFF
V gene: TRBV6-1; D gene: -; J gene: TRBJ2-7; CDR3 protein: CASSEREFSYEQYF
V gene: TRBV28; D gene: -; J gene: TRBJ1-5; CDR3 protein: CASRVRSRPQHF
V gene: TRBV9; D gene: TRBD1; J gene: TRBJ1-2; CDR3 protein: CASSVPQTGMNYGYTF
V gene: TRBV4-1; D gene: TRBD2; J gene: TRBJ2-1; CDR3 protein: CASSQQPGGRAGEQFF
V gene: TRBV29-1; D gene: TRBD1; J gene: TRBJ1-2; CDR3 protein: CSVGTGGANLYGYTF
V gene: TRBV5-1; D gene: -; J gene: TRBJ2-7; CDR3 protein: CASSLVRSLVFYEQYF
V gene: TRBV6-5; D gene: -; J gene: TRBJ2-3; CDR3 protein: CASRDYLASTQYF
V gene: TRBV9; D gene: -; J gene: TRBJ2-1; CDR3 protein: CASSLTARTYNEQFF
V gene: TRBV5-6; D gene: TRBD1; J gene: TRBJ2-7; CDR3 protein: CASSLGQGAIRSYEQYF
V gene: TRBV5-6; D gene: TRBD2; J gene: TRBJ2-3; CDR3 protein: CASSRLATDTQYF
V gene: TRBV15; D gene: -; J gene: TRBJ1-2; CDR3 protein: CATSREGLADYGYTF
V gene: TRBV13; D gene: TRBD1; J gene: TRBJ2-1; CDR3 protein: CASRTGTGVNEQFF
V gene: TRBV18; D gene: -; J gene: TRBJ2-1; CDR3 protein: CASSPIGDYEQFF
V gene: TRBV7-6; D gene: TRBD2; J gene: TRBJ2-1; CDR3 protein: CASSPGTSGVYNEQFF
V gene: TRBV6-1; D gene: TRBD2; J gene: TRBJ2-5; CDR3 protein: CASSAAGVGETQYF
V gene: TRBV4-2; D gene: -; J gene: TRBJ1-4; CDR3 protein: CASSQERQFNEKLFF
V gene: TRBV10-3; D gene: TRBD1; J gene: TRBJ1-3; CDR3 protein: CAISAGTGGTGNTIYF
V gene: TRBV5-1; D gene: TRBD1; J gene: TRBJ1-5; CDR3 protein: CASSPGPRDRVYQPQHF
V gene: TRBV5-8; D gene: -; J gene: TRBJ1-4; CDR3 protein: CASSLGYGQNEKLFF
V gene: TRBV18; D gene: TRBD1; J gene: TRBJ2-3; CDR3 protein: CASSPPRTGGQTDTQYF
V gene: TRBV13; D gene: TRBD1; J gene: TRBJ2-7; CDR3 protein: CASSSGDSEQYF
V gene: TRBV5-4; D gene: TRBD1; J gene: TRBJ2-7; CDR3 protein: CASRRDSYEQYF
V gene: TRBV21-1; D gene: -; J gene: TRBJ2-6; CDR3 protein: CASSTRDRGRGANVLTF
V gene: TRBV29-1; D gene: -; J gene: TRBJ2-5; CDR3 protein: CSVVWRGETQYF
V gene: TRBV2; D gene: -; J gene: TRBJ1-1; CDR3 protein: CASSEAERMNTEAFF
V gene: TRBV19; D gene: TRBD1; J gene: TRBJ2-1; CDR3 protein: CASRTGYGSYNEQFF
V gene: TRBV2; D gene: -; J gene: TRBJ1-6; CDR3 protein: CASSEYQGMNSPLHF
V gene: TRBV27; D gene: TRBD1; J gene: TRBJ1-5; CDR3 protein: CASGQVSNQPQHF
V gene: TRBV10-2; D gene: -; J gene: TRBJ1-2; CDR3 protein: CASSEGVGYGYTF
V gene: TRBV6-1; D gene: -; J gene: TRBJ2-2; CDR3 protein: CASSAFGANTGELFF
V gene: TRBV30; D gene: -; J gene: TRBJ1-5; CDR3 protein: CAWSGQPNQPQHF
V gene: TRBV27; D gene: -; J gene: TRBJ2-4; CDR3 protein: CASRYTQGNIQYF